Following are 10 T cell receptor beta chains from one sample sequenced in a study of T cell responses to AZD1222 COVID-19 vaccine. The repertoire was sequenced with immunoSEQ multiplex PCR; TCRdb's copy has only in-frame clones and lacks some. The table includes more than 95,000 clones, nearly 95% detected once. This sample comprised peripheral blood, obtained on day 0 of AZD1222 vaccination. The receptor set was obtained from an adult in good health.

The genes are TRBV2 and TRBJ1-1; D gene unclear. The V and J ends lost 6 bases and 4 bases respectively, with 12 bases between them. The CDR3 spans 13 residues. In germline, CDR1 is SNHLY, CDR2 FYNNEI. The CDR3 spells CASRGGGGTEAFF. The CDR3 coding sequence is TGTGCCAGCAGAGGCGGTGGAGGCACTGAAGCTTTCTTT.

CDR3 nucleotide sequence: TGTGCCAGCTCCGGGACAGGGGGAAATCAGCCCCAGCATTTT. It codes for CASSGTGGNQPQHF. The V gene is TRBV6-5, the J gene TRBJ1-5; 11 nucleotides line up with TRBD1. This CDR3 comprises 14 residues. The V gene end was trimmed by 8 bases and the J gene end by 4 bases; junction bases not matched to a gene: 4. In germline, CDR1 is MNHEY, CDR2 SVGAGI.

The rearrangement uses TRBV2 and TRBJ1-3, with unresolved D. CDR3 length: 15 residues. CDR1 SNHLY and CDR2 FYNNEI come from the germline V gene. Trimming pared 1 base from V and 0 bases from J, leaving 7 bases between. The DNA of the CDR3 is TGTGCCAGCAGTGAAGTGCGGGGCTCTGGAAACACCATATATTTT. Translated, it gives CASSEVRGSGNTIYF.

This chain connects TRBV30 to TRBJ2-5, with D tentatively TRBD1 or TRBD2 (5 bases each). The CDR3 covers 13 residues. Germline V gene data show CDR1 as GTSNPN and CDR2 as SVGIG (reference sequence). Trimming pared 3 bases from V and 1 base from J, leaving 9 bases between. The CDR3 sequence: CAWRIGAQETQYF. The CDR3 DNA is TGTGCCTGGAGGATCGGGGCCCAAGAGACCCAGTACTTC.

J is TRBJ1-1 and V is TRBV7-3; tentatively, D is TRBD1 (5 bases). Germline-derived CDR1 and CDR2 are SGHTA and FQGTGA. With 3 bases removed from V and 3 bases from J, the gap between germline ends came to 11 bases. This CDR3 spans 14 amino acids. Written as DNA, the CDR3 is TGTGCCAGCAGCTTGCAGGGCGGGGACACTGAAGCTTTCTTT. Its translation is CASSLQGGDTEAFF. Full variable domain (outside the CDR3, taken from reference TRBV7-3 and TRBJ1-1): GAGVSQTPSNKVTEKGKYVELRCDPISGHTALYWYRQSLGQGPEFLIYFQGTGAADDSGLPNDRFFAVRPEGSVSTLKIQRTERGDSAVYLCASSLQGGDTEAFFGQGTRLTVV.

This chain connects TRBV11-2 to TRBJ2-2, with 8 bases matching TRBD2. V dropped 5 bases and J dropped 1; count of bases not matched to a gene: 6. The germline gives CDR1 SGHAT, CDR2 FQNNGV. The CDR3 consists of 16 residues. CDR3 sequence (DNA): TGTGCCAGCAGCGGCCGACTAGCGAGGAACACCGGGGAGCTGTTTTTT. Translation: CASSGRLARNTGELFF.

The V and J genes are TRBV27 and TRBJ1-2, with D tentatively TRBD1 (6 bases). The CDR3 spans 12 residues. Trimming pared 6 bases from V and 4 bases from J, leaving 9 bases between. Per the germline V gene, CDR1 is MNHEY and CDR2 is SMNVEV (reference sequence). The CDR3 here is CASSDRSYGYTF. In nucleotides, the CDR3 is TGTGCCAGCAGCGACAGGTCCTATGGCTACACCTTC.

The rearrangement uses TRBV30 and TRBJ1-2; D ambiguous. Trimming removed 3 bases at V and 2 bases at J, with 19 bases between. The CDR3 contains 16 residues. The V gene's germline CDR1 is GTSNPN and CDR2 SVGIG (reference sequence). CDR3 sequence reads: CAWRLPRWGSNYGYTF. Written as DNA, the CDR3 is TGTGCCTGGAGACTCCCTCGATGGGGATCAAACTATGGCTACACCTTC.

The chain is built from TRBV7-2 and TRBJ2-7, with D tentatively TRBD2 (6 bases). Germline V CDR1 and CDR2: SGHTA, FQGNSA. The CDR3 runs 14 residues. Trimming removed 0 bases at V and 3 bases at J, with 9 bases between. The CDR3 DNA follows: TGTGCCAGCAGCTTAGCCGGGAGCGGCTACGAGCAGTACTTC. Translated: CASSLAGSGYEQYF.

This chain connects TRBV11-1 to TRBJ1-1; TRBD1 matches at 9 bases. Germline CDR1 reads SGHAT; CDR2 reads FQDESV (reference sequence). The trim removed 5 bases at V and 6 bases at J, leaving 7 bases unmatched. The CDR3 extends over 14 amino acids. This CDR3 reads CASSGRDRAPEAFF. In DNA, the CDR3 is TGTGCCAGCAGCGGCCGGGACAGGGCCCCTGAAGCTTTCTTT.